One sample yielded the 22 T cell receptor beta chains listed below, sequenced in a study of T cell repertoires in cytomegalovirus infection (dated by TCRdb to between 2018 and 2021). The reads were generated on an Illumina HiSeq 1500. TCRdb applied fastp at Q25 and MiXCR to the public reads, then kept only in-frame beta chains. Each record represents a unique CDR3 protein, reported with the most common genes and DNA among its rows. Across this sample there are around 240,000 distinct CDR3 sequences, with over 20% seen only once. The top ten constitute about 20% of the sample. Sequencing input: CD8+ T cells from PBMCs. These receptors originate from a human donor in good health (CMV status not recorded). Some clones in this sample may be carry-over from other donors' samples.

The genes are TRBV29-1 and TRBJ2-3; D gene unclear. The germline gives CDR1 SQVTM, CDR2 ANQGSEA. This CDR3 is built from 14 residues. V was clipped by 5 bases and J by 2 bases, with 14 bases between them. Written as DNA, the CDR3 is TGCAGCGTTCTCGGACGTGCCTACACAGATACGCAGTATTTT. It specifies CSVLGRAYTDTQYF.

The CDR3 is CASSVQGGANTDTQYF. CDR3 DNA: TGTGCCAGCAGCGTACAGGGGGGAGCTAACACAGATACGCAGTATTTT. The V and J genes are TRBV9 and TRBJ2-3; possible D gene TRBD1, 7 bases. Trimming removed 1 base from V and 2 bases from J, with 14 bases in between. Germline CDR1 and CDR2: SGDLS and YYNGEE. The CDR3 totals 16 residues.

This clonotype appeared a few times. The CDR3 is CASRMPGGGPNEQFF. The CDR3 nucleotides read TGTGCCAGCAGGATGCCCGGAGGAGGACCCAATGAGCAGTTCTTC. This chain joins TRBV5-4 and TRBJ2-1; TRBD2 is a possible D gene (5 bases). Germline lookup yields CDR1 SGHNT and CDR2 YYREEE (reference sequence). CDR3 length: 15 amino acids. Trimming shortened V by 5 bases and J by 6 bases, and 18 bases separated the two germline ends.

The sample holds a few counts of this clonotype. The chain has TRBV20-1 and TRBJ1-1; D gene uncertain. Trimming left V 2 bases short and J 0 bases short, with 4 bases between. This CDR3 is 12 amino acids long. Germline lookup yields CDR1 DFQATT and CDR2 SNEGSKA (reference sequence). CDR3 in DNA: TGCAGTGCTAGACAGTTGAACACTGAAGCTTTCTTT. Encoded protein: CSARQLNTEAFF.

The chain employs TRBV10-3 and TRBJ2-7, with 7 positions matching TRBD1. This CDR3 comprises 14 residues. With 4 bases clipped from V and 2 bases from J, the junction kept 5 bases outside the gene matches. Germline CDR1 and CDR2: ENHRY and SYGVKD. Written as DNA, the CDR3 is TGTGCCATCAGTGCCGACAGGGCAGCCTACGAGCAGTACTTC. Encoded protein: CAISADRAAYEQYF.

The CDR3: CSATRAPGDRGDADTQYF. CDR3 DNA: TGCAGTGCTACGCGGGCCCCGGGGGACAGGGGCGATGCCGATACGCAGTATTTT. V is TRBV20-1 and J is TRBJ2-3; 10 nucleotides line up with TRBD1. CDR3 length equals 18 residues. Germline CDR1 DFQATT, CDR2 SNEGSKA (reference sequence). V lost 4 bases to trimming and J lost 6 bases; unmatched junction nucleotides: 19.

This clonotype was counted at least ten times. This chain links TRBV7-8 with TRBJ2-7; 7 bases line up with TRBD1. CDR3 length: 16 amino acids. Looked up from germline, CDR1 is SGHVS and CDR2 is FQNEAQ. The J segment lost 2 bases and the V segment lost 4 bases, leaving 11 bases of the junction unmatched. Here the CDR3 reads CASSSHRTGTTYEQYF. As DNA, the CDR3 is TGTGCCAGCAGCTCCCACAGGACAGGAACGACCTACGAGCAGTACTTC. The variable domain in full, completed from reference TRBV7-8 and TRBJ2-7, reads GAGVSQSPRYKVAKRGQDVALRCDPISGHVSLFWYQQALGQGPEFLTYFQNEAQLDKSGLPSDRFFAERPEGSVSTLKIQRTQQEDSAVYLCASSSHRTGTTYEQYFGPGTRLTVT.

The CDR3 spells CASSARTGDYEQYF. The DNA for the CDR3 is TGCGCCAGCAGCGCCCGGACAGGGGACTACGAGCAGTACTTC. The rearrangement links TRBV4-1 to TRBJ2-7; 9 bases agree with TRBD1. Germline V gene lookup returns CDR1 MGHRA and CDR2 YSYEKL. The CDR3 runs to 14 residues. V shed 5 bases and J 3 bases; nucleotides not matched to a gene: 5.

DNA of the CDR3: TGCAGTGCTATAGGCTTAATCCGACAGGGGGCTTTCTTGGACACTGAAGCTTTCTTT. It translates to CSAIGLIRQGAFLDTEAFF. V usage is TRBV20-1 and J usage is TRBJ1-1, with 10 bases identical to TRBD1. The germline CDR1 and CDR2 sequences are DFQATT and SNEGSKA (reference sequence). The CDR3 covers 19 residues. V dropped 4 bases and J dropped 3; count of bases not matched to a gene: 20.

This clonotype was detected many times. V and J are TRBV2 and TRBJ1-1; possible D gene TRBD1, 6 bases. The ends were cut back, 2 bases at V and 8 bases at J, with 15 bases in the middle. Germline-derived CDR1 and CDR2 are SNHLY and FYNNEI. This CDR3 has 14 residues. For the CDR3, the DNA is TGTGCCAGCAGTGAATCAGGGGCGGATGGCGAAGCTTTCTTT. It codes for CASSESGADGEAFF.

The CDR3 loop reads CASSSPRISAKNIQYF. The CDR3 nucleotides read TGTGCCAGCAGTTCACCTAGGATATCGGCCAAAAACATTCAGTACTTC. The chain uses TRBV28 and TRBJ2-4; D remains ambiguous. This CDR3 comprises 16 residues. Germline CDR1 reads MDHEN; CDR2 reads SYDVKM. With 4 bases removed from V and 1 base from J, the gap between germline ends came to 14 bases.

The V call is TRBV2, the J call TRBJ2-3, with 11 bases identical to TRBD2. V lost 5 bases, J lost 5 bases, and 3 bases stayed unmatched. CDR3 length: 14 amino acids. Germline loops: CDR1 SNHLY, CDR2 FYNNEI. CDR3 DNA sequence: TGTGCCAGCAGTTATAGCGGGGGGGAAGATACGCAGTATTTT. This sequence encodes CASSYSGGEDTQYF.

The V call is TRBV6-5, the J call TRBJ2-7; D is ambiguous. The CDR3 consists of 15 residues. Germline V CDR1 and CDR2: MNHEY, SVGAGI. V lost 2 bases and J lost 0, with 11 bases in between. The CDR3 coding sequence is TGTGCCAGCAGTTACGCTTGGACGCCCTCCTACGAGCAGTACTTC. Amino acid sequence: CASSYAWTPSYEQYF.

This clonotype was recorded at least ten times. This chain uses TRBV6-2 or TRBV6-3 with TRBJ2-5; TRBD1 might be the D (6 bases). Per germline, CDR1 MNHEY and CDR2 SVGEGT. The CDR3 loop spans 15 amino acids. Trimming took off 8 bases at V and 1 base at J, with 17 bases between the two ends. CDR3 nucleotides: TGTGCCAGCCGCGTCCCGGACAGCCTCCAAGAGACCCAGTACTTC. It encodes CASRVPDSLQETQYF.

This clonotype was detected ten times or more. The chain links TRBV12-3 or TRBV12-4 to TRBJ2-2; 7 bases line up with TRBD1. With 5 bases clipped from V and 0 bases from J, the junction kept 9 bases outside the gene matches. This CDR3 is built from 17 residues. The CDR3 protein is CASSRGTGDPNTGELFF. In nucleotides, the CDR3 is TGTGCCAGCAGTCGCGGTACAGGGGACCCGAACACCGGGGAGCTGTTTTTT.

The chain employs TRBV20-1 and TRBJ2-1; weak D call: TRBD1 (6 bases). CDR1 and CDR2 (germline): DFQATT, SNEGSKA (reference sequence). Trimming stripped 3 bases from V and 1 base from J, with 16 bases between. This CDR3 has 16 residues. CDR3 amino acids: CSASLGWGTSYNEQFF. The CDR3 coding sequence is TGCAGTGCTAGCCTCGGGTGGGGGACATCCTACAATGAGCAGTTCTTC.

This clonotype was seen a handful of times. The chain joins TRBV7-9 to TRBJ2-7; D gene unclear. Germline loops: CDR1 SEHNR, CDR2 FQNEAQ (reference sequence). This CDR3 is 14 amino acids long. V dropped 5 bases and J dropped 3 bases, with 14 bases sitting between them. DNA of the CDR3: TGTGCCAGCAGCCCCGGTGGGCAGATCTACGAGCAGTACTTC. This translates into CASSPGGQIYEQYF.

This clonotype came up a few times. This chain connects TRBV12-3 or TRBV12-4 to TRBJ1-2; 8 bases line up with TRBD1. The CDR3 length is 16 residues. The ends lost 5 bases at V and 7 bases at J; junction bases unmatched: 15. The DNA of the CDR3 is TGTGCCAGCAGTCCAAAGCAGGACAGGGCAGGAGGTGGCTACACCTTC. This codes for CASSPKQDRAGGGYTF.

Many counts were recorded for this clonotype. The V and J genes are TRBV19 and TRBJ2-6, with D unclear. V lost 3 bases and J 1 base, leaving 13 bases between the germline ends. Germline V gives CDR1 LNHDA, CDR2 SQIVND (reference sequence). The CDR3 totals 17 residues. DNA of the CDR3: TGTGCCAGTAGTATTGGGCCAGTAAGTTCTGGGGCCAACGTCCTGACTTTC. This sequence encodes CASSIGPVSSGANVLTF.

The rearrangement links TRBV20-1 to TRBJ1-3; D is unresolved. Germline-derived CDR1 and CDR2 are DFQATT and SNEGSKA (reference sequence). Between the trimmed V and J ends, which lost 2 bases and 0 bases, there was a span of 8 bases. This CDR3 contains 14 residues. The CDR3: CSARRGLSGNTIYF. The CDR3, as DNA: TGCAGTGCTAGAAGAGGCCTCTCTGGAAACACCATATATTTT.

This rearrangement joins TRBV5-1 to TRBJ1-1, with D hard to call. Trimming removed 2 bases at V and 4 bases at J, with 12 bases between. CDR3 length: 14 amino acids. Germline CDR1 SGHRS, CDR2 YFSETQ. The CDR3 sequence is CASSFATVGTEAFF. The CDR3 DNA sequence: TGCGCCAGCAGCTTCGCCACGGTGGGCACTGAAGCTTTCTTT.

This rearrangement joins TRBV29-1 to TRBJ2-3; unclear D gene. Trimming stripped 3 bases from V and 11 bases from J, with 12 bases between. CDR3 length: 11 residues. From germline, CDR1 is SQVTM and CDR2 ANQGSEA. The CDR3 protein is CSVDLSLRQYF. The CDR3 DNA follows: TGCAGCGTTGATCTGTCCCTCAGGCAGTATTTT.